The 15 T cell receptor beta chains below were found in one sample sequenced in a study of T cells in Graves' hyperthyroidism and ophthalmopathy. Amplification of TCR beta CDR3 regions was performed using RNA transcripts as template. First-round RT-PCR targeting the TCR CDR3 was performed with the HTBI primer set. TCRdb re-analysed the multiplex PCR reads in MiXCR, keeping a single row per CDR3 protein. Here the sample spans over 150,000 distinct CDR3 sequences, 17% being singletons. Sample: blood. The receptors were sampled from a woman aged 45-65 years with Graves' hyperthyroidism.

Notes on this clonotype: In this CDR3 the conserved last residue, phenylalanine or tryptophan, is missing, so a read error is likely. The chain employs TRBV19 and TRBJ1-2; 7 nucleotides match TRBD1. Trimming took 6 bases from V and 4 from J; bases not matched to a gene: 17. Germline V lookup: CDR1 LNHDA, CDR2 SQIVND (reference sequence). There are 17 residues in the CDR3. CDR3 DNA sequence: TGTGCCAGTAGCCACCGACAGGGACAGAGAGTAGGCTATGGCTACACCCTC. Translating it yields CASSHRQGQRVGYGYTL.

The CDR3 here is CASSQGGIYNSPLHF. The CDR3 nucleotides are TGTGCCAGCAGCCAAGGGGGAATCTATAATTCACCCCTCCACTTT. The chain has TRBV3-1 and TRBJ1-6; D ambiguous. V dropped 1 base and J dropped 3 bases, with 7 bases sitting between them. The CDR3 consists of 15 residues. Germline V CDR1 and CDR2: LGHDT, YNNKEL (reference sequence).

CDR3 sequence (DNA): TGTGCCAGCAGCTTAGAGGGGGGAACGGGGTATTATGAGCAGTTCTTC. Translated: CASSLEGGTGYYEQFF. The chain carries TRBV7-2 and TRBJ2-1; D assignment may be TRBD1 or TRBD2 (6 bases each). Germline CDR1 is SGHTA and CDR2 is FQGNSA. Trimming removed 1 base from V and 8 bases from J, with 18 bases in between. The CDR3 runs to 16 residues.

In the case of this clonotype: Being one base from a much bigger clone, this may be a read error. The conserved phenylalanine or tryptophan is not found at the CDR3 terminus, so this likely reflects a read error. The V call is TRBV11-2, the J call TRBJ1-1, with D maybe TRBD1 (5 bases). CDR1 is SGHAT and CDR2 is FQNNGV in the germline V gene. Between the trimmed V and J ends, which lost 6 bases and 1 base, there was a span of 6 bases. The CDR3 consists of 12 residues. The CDR3 nucleotides read TGTGCCAGCAGAACAGGGAACACTGAAGCTTTCCTT. It is translated as CASRTGNTEAFL.

The J gene is TRBJ1-1, the V gene TRBV12-3 or TRBV12-4; no definite D call. V gave up 2 bases and J gave up 1 base, with 8 bases separating them. The CDR3 runs 14 residues. In DNA, the CDR3 is TGTGCCAGCAGTTTAAACGCAGGGAACACTGAAGCTTTCTTT. Translated, it gives CASSLNAGNTEAFF.

For this clonotype: Given a much more abundant clone one base away, this may be a read error. The chain links TRBV12-3 or TRBV12-4 to TRBJ2-7, with 15 bases lining up with TRBD2. The J call may be faulty, since TRBJ2-1 better matches the DNA end. The CDR3 has 16 residues. The CDR3 DNA sequence: TGTGCCAGCAGTACGGGGACTAGCGGGAGGCCCTACGAGCAGTTCTTC. Its protein is CASSTGTSGRPYEQFF.

This clonotype was picked up a small number of times. The rearrangement links TRBV9 to TRBJ2-1; maybe TRBD2 (5 bases). The CDR3 is made up of 14 amino acids. The ends were cut back, 6 bases at V and 6 bases at J, with 16 bases in the middle. Germline CDR1 SGDLS, CDR2 YYNGEE. The CDR3 here is CASTLALQSNEQFF. In DNA form, the CDR3 reads TGTGCCAGCACCCTAGCCCTACAGAGCAATGAGCAGTTCTTC.

Points on this clonotype: A much larger clonotype is one base distant, so this may be a read error. The chain has TRBV7-3 and TRBJ2-2, with D possibly being TRBD2 (5 bases). Germline CDR1 is SGHTA and CDR2 is FQGTGA. The CDR3 has 14 residues. The CDR3 spells CASSNLPNTGEPFF. The DNA for the CDR3 is TGTGCCAGCAGCAACCTCCCGAACACCGGGGAGCCGTTTTTT.

This clonotype was counted only a few times. This chain connects TRBV24-1 to TRBJ2-2; D gene uncertain. Deletions cut 0 bases from V and 9 bases from J, with 7 bases between. Germline V gives CDR1 KGHDR, CDR2 SFDVKD. This CDR3 has 13 amino acids. The CDR3, as DNA: TGTGCCACCAGTGATTTGCATGGGAGGGAGCTGTTTTTT. Its translation is CATSDLHGRELFF.

In this sample, this clonotype turned up many times. The chain recombines TRBV11-1 with TRBJ1-3; D perhaps matches TRBD1 (5 bases). The germline V gene encodes CDR1 SGHAT and CDR2 FQDESV (reference sequence). This CDR3 has 13 amino acids. Trimming left V 1 base short and J 5 bases short, with 6 bases between. The CDR3 reads CASSLEDRNTIYF. The CDR3 bases are TGTGCCAGCAGCTTAGAGGACAGAAACACCATATATTTT.

This clonotype was seen repeatedly, ten times or more. The chain recombines TRBV18 with TRBJ1-2; possibly TRBD1 for D (6 bases). The CDR3 covers 13 residues. The germline CDR1 and CDR2 sequences are KGHSH and LQKENI. V lost 4 bases, J lost 8 bases, and 14 bases lay in between. The CDR3 reads CASSHDRLWGYTF. As DNA, the CDR3 is TGTGCCAGCTCACACGACAGGCTCTGGGGCTACACCTTC.

The gene calls are TRBV20-1 and TRBJ2-1, with TRBD2 identical over 13 bases. The CDR3 contains 13 residues. J lost 9 bases, V lost 6 bases, and 5 bases had no gene match. Germline V CDR1 and CDR2: DFQATT, SNEGSKA (reference sequence). For the CDR3, the DNA is TGCAGTGCCTGTGGACTAGCGGGAGTTGAGCAGTTCTTC. Translating it yields CSACGLAGVEQFF.

A note on this clonotype: A much larger clone sits a single nucleotide away, making a read error possible. Here the CDR3 reads CSAPKELTSQYF. CDR3 nucleotide sequence: TGCAGTGCTCCTAAAGAACTGACTTCGCAGTACTTC. The chain is built from TRBV20-1 and TRBJ2-7; D is uncertain. CDR1 is DFQATT and CDR2 is SNEGSKA in the germline V gene (reference sequence). CDR3 length: 12 residues. V was pared by 5 bases and J by 9 bases, with 17 bases between.

This clonotype was picked up many times. The V call is TRBV10-2, the J call TRBJ1-2; tentatively, D is TRBD1 (6 bases). The CDR3 loop spans 15 amino acids. V gave up 0 bases and J gave up 4 bases, with 12 bases separating them. Germline V gene sequence: CDR1 WSHSY, CDR2 SAAADI. The CDR3 here is CASSESRGYGYGYTF. The CDR3 region has the DNA TGCGCCAGCAGTGAGTCAAGGGGGTACGGCTATGGCTACACCTTC.

The chain uses TRBV20-1 and TRBJ2-5, with 7 positions matching TRBD2. The germline CDR1 and CDR2 sequences are DFQATT and SNEGSKA (reference sequence). The CDR3 has 12 amino acids. V gave up 5 bases and J gave up 5 bases; unmatched junction bases: 5. For the CDR3, the DNA is TGCAGTGCTGGATGGGGAGGGGAGACCCAGTACTTC. Protein: CSAGWGGETQYF.